The clone carrying this T cell receptor beta chain has a handful of counts. Its specificity is not known. All of the isolated RNA was reverse transcribed, so expressed TCRB transcripts were sequenced. Profiling relied on immunoSEQ multiplex PCR, and the TCRdb table lists in-frame clones only, not all of them. The sample has 400,000 or so clones; 10% to 15% are singletons. This sample was taken from a study of beta chain features in type 1 diabetes. Points from the study as a whole: Patients with Type 1 diabetes showed moderately but significantly shorter TCRB CDR3s in all four CD4+ subsets.

Germline V gene sequence: CDR1 SGHDN, CDR2 FVKESK. Trimming took off 5 bases at V and 3 bases at J, with 19 bases between the two ends. The CDR3 is made up of 16 amino acids. Material: naive CD4+ T cells from blood. This chain joins TRBV14 and TRBJ1-1; a weak D match, TRBD1 (5 bases). The sequence came from a woman aged 18-35 years with type 1 diabetes. This CDR3 is CASSGRRGYWDTEAFF. The CDR3 bases are TGTGCCAGCAGCGGCAGGCGGGGCTATTGGGACACTGAAGCTTTCTTT.